The text below deals with one T cell receptor (beta chain). Its antigen is not known. The sample originates from a study of siplizumab effects on memory and regulatory T cells. Assay: immunoSEQ multiplex PCR; the TCRdb copy retains only in-frame clones and omits some. The sample has approximately 100,000 clones, about 90% seen once. The CDR3 runs 14 residues. Germline CDR1 is SGHTA and CDR2 is FQGTGA. The V and J ends lost 2 bases and 7 bases respectively, with 15 bases between them. Notes on the study in general: No functional test confirmed suppression by proliferating siplizumab-culture Tregs. Most alloreactive clones went unmapped to unstimulated subsets; only a minor fraction mapped. Treg origin accounted for an average of around 67% of mappable alloreactive CD4+ clones with siplizumab and 26.9% in controls.

The clonotype comes from a human donor in good health. Some clones in this sample may be carry-over from other donors' samples. The specimen was CD4+ T cells sorted from blood. The chain couples TRBV7-3 to TRBJ2-7; TRBD1 or TRBD2 may be the D gene (6 bases each). CDR3 bases: TGTGCCAGCAGCTTACAAGGGGGGTTTGGAGAGCAGTACTTC. Its translation is CASSLQGGFGEQYF.